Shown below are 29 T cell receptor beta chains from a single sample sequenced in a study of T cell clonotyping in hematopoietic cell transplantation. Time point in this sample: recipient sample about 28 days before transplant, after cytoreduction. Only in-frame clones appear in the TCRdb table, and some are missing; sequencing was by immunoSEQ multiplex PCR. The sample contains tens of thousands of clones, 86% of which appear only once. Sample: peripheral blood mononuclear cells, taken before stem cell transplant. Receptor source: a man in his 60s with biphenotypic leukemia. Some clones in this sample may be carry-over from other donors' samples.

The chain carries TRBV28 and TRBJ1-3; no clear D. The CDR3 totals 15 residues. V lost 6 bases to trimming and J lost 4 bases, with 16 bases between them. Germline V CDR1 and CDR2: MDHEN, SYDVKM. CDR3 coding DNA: TGTGCCAGCAGCTTAGGGTATCTCCACGGAAACACCATATATTTT. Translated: CASSLGYLHGNTIYF. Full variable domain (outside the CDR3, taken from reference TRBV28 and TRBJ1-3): DVKVTQSSRYLVKRTGEKVFLECVQDMDHENMFWYRQDPGLGLRLIYFSYDVKMKEKGDIPEGYSVSREKKERFSLILESASTNQTSMYLCASSLGYLHGNTIYFGEGSWLTVV.

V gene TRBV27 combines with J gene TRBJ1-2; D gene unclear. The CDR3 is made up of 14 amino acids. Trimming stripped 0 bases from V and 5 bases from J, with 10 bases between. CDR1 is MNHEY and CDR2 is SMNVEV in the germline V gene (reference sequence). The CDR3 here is CASSLSWGGYGYTF. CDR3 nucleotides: TGTGCCAGCAGTTTATCGTGGGGTGGGTATGGCTACACCTTC.

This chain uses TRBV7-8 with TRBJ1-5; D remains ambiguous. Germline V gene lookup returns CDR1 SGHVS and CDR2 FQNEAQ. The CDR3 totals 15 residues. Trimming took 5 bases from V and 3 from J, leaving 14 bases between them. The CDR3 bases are TGTGCCAGCAGCCTCCGACGACTTGCCAATCAGCCCCAGCATTTT. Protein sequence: CASSLRRLANQPQHF.

The CDR3 reads CAWSKTDRVSGYTF. The CDR3 DNA is TGTGCCTGGAGTAAAACCGACAGGGTCAGCGGCTACACCTTC. The gene calls are TRBV30 and TRBJ1-2; 7 bases match TRBD1. The CDR3 is 14 amino acids. The junction had 11 bases not matched to a gene; V was cut back by 2 bases and J by 8 bases. Looked up from germline, CDR1 is GTSNPN and CDR2 is SVGIG (reference sequence). Full variable domain (missing parts from reference TRBV30 and TRBJ1-2): SQTIHQWPATLVQPVGSPLSLECTVEGTSNPNLYWYRQAAGRGLQLLFYSVGIGQISSEVPQNLSASRPQDRQFILSSKKLLLSDSGFYLCAWSKTDRVSGYTFGSGTRLTVV.

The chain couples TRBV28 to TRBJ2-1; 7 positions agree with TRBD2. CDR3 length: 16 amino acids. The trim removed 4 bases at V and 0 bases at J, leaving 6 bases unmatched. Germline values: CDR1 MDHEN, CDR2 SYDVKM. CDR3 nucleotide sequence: TGTGCCAGCAGTTCCTCTAGCGGAGGCTCCTACAATGAGCAGTTCTTC. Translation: CASSSSSGGSYNEQFF.

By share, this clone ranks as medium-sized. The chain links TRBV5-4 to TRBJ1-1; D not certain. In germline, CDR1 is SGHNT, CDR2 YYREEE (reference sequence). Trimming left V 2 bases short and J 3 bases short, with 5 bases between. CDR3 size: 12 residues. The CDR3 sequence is CASSLVHTEAFF. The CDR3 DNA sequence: TGTGCCAGCAGCTTAGTACACACTGAAGCTTTCTTT.

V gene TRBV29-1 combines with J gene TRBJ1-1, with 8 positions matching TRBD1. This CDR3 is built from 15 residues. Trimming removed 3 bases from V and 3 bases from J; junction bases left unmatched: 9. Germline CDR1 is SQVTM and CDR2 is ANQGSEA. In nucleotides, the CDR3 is TGCAGCGTTGACAATCTTGCGACAGGGGACACTGAAGCTTTCTTT. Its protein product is CSVDNLATGDTEAFF.

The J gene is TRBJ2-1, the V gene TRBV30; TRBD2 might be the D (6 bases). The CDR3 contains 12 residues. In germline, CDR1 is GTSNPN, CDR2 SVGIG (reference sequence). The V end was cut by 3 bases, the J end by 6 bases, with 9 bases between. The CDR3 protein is CAWSRTINEQFF. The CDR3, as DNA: TGTGCCTGGAGCCGGACTATCAATGAGCAGTTCTTC. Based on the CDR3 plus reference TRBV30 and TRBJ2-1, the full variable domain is SQTIHQWPATLVQPVGSPLSLECTVEGTSNPNLYWYRQAAGRGLQLLFYSVGIGQISSEVPQNLSASRPQDRQFILSSKKLLLSDSGFYLCAWSRTINEQFFGPGTRLTVL.

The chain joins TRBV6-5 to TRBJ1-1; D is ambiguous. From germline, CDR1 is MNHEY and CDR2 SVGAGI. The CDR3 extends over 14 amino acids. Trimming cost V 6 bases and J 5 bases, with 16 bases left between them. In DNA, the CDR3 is TGTGCCAGCAGGATCGCAGCCGCGGGGACTGAAGCTTTCTTT. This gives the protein CASRIAAAGTEAFF.

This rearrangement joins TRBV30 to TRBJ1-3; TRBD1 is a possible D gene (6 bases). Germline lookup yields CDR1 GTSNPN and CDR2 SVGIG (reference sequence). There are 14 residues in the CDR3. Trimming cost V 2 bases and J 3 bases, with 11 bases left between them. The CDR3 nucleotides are TGTGCCTGGAGTCTCTCAGGGGTTGGAAACACCATATATTTT. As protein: CAWSLSGVGNTIYF.

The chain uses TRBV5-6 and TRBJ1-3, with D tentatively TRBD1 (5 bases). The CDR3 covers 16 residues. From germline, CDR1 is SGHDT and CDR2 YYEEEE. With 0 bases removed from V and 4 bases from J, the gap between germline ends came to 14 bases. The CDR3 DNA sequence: TGTGCCAGCAGCTTGGATGGCAGGGCTTACGGAAACACCATATATTTT. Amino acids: CASSLDGRAYGNTIYF.

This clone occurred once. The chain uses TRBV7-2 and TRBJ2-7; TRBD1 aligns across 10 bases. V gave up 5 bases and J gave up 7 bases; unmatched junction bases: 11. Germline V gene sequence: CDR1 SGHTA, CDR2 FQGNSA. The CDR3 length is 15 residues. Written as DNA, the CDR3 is TGTGCCAGCAGCCCAGGGACAGGGGCCTTTAATGAGCAGTACTTC. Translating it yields CASSPGTGAFNEQYF.

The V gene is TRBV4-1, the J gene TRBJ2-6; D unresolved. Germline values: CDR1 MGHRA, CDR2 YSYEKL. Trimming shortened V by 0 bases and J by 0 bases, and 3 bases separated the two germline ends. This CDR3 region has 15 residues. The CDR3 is CASSQDRSGANVLTF. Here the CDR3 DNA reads TGCGCCAGCAGCCAAGATCGCTCTGGGGCCAACGTCCTGACTTTC.

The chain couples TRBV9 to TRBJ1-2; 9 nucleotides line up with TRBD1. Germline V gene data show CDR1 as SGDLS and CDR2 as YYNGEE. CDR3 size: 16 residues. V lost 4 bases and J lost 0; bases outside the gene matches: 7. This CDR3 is CASSQGQGGPNYGYTF. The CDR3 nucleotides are TGTGCCAGCAGCCAGGGACAGGGAGGGCCTAACTATGGCTACACCTTC.

For the CDR3, the DNA is TGTGCCTGGAGTGGGAGGGACTACAGGTTAAGGGGGGGCAATCAGCCCCAGCATTTT. The encoded protein is CAWSGRDYRLRGGNQPQHF. This sequence joins TRBV30 and TRBJ1-5; perhaps TRBD1 as D (6 bases). Germline assignment: CDR1 GTSNPN and CDR2 SVGIG (reference sequence). V was clipped by 1 base and J by 2 bases, with 24 bases between them. The CDR3 is made up of 19 amino acids.

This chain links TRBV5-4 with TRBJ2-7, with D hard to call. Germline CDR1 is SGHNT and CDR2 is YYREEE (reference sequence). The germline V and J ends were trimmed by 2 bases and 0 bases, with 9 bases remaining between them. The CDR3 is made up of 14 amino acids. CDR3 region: CASSFVPSSYEQYF. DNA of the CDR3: TGTGCCAGCAGCTTTGTACCGAGCTCCTACGAGCAGTACTTC.

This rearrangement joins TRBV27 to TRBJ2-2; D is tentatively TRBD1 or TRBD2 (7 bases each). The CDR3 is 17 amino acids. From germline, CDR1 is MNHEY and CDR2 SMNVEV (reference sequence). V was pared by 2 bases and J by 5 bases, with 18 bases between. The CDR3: CASSLGFWQGGTGELFF. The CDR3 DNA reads TGTGCCAGCAGTTTAGGCTTCTGGCAGGGGGGGACCGGGGAGCTGTTTTTT.

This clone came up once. CDR3 loop: CATSTESYEQYF. In DNA, the CDR3 is TGTGCCACCTCGACAGAGTCCTACGAGCAGTACTTC. The rearrangement uses TRBV2 and TRBJ2-7; D perhaps matches TRBD1 (5 bases). The germline gives CDR1 SNHLY, CDR2 FYNNEI. Trimming took 10 bases from V and 1 from J, leaving 11 bases between them. The CDR3 loop spans 12 amino acids.

CDR3 in amino acids: CASSVGGDYNEQFF. The CDR3 DNA reads TGTGCCAGCAGCGTTGGGGGGGACTACAATGAGCAGTTCTTC. The V call is TRBV9, the J call TRBJ2-1; 7 nucleotides line up with TRBD2. The CDR3 totals 14 residues. V lost 2 bases to trimming and J lost 3 bases; unmatched junction nucleotides: 2. Germline V gene data show CDR1 as SGDLS and CDR2 as YYNGEE.

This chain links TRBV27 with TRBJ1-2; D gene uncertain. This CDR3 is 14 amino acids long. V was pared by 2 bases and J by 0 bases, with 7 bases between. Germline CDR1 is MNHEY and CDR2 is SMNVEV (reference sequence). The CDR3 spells CASSLNGPNYGYTF. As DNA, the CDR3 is TGTGCCAGCAGTTTAAATGGCCCTAACTATGGCTACACCTTC.

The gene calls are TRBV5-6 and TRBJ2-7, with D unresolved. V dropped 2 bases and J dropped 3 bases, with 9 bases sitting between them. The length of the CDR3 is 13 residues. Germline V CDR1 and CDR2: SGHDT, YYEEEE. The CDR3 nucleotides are TGTGCCAGCAGCTTCTCGGATCTCTACGAGCAGTACTTC. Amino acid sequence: CASSFSDLYEQYF.

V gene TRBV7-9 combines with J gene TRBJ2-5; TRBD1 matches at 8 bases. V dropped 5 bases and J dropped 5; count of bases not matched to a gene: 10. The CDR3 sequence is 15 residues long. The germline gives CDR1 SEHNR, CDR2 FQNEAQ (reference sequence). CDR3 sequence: CASSPTPGGRETQYF. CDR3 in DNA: TGTGCCAGCAGCCCCACGCCAGGGGGCAGGGAGACCCAGTACTTC.

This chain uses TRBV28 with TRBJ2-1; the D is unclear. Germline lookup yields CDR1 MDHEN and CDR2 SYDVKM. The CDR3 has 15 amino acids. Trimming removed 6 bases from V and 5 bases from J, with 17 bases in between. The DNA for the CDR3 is TGTGCCAGCAGCCTCTGGGCTACGGCTAACAATGAGCAGTTCTTC. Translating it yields CASSLWATANNEQFF.

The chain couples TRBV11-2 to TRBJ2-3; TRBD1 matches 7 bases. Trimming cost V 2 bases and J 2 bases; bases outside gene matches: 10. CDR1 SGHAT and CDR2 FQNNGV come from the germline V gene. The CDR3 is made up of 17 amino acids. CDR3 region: CASSLRGTALLTDTQYF. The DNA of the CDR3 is TGTGCCAGCAGCTTAAGGGGGACAGCCCTACTCACAGATACGCAGTATTTT.

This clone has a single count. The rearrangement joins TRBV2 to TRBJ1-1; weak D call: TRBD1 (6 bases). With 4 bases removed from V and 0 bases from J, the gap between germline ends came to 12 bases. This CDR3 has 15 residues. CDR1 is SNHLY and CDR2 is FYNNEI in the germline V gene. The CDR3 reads CASSADRPVNTEAFF. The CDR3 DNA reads TGTGCCAGCAGTGCTGACAGGCCGGTGAACACTGAAGCTTTCTTT.

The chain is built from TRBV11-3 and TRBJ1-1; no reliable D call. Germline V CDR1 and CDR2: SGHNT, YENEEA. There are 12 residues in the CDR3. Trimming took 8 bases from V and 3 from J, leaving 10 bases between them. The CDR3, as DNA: TGTGCCAGCTCGATCGGGGACACTGAAGCTTTCTTT. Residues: CASSIGDTEAFF. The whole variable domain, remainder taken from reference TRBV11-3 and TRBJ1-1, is EAGVVQSPRYKIIEKKQPVAFWCNPISGHNTLYWYLQNLGQGPELLIRYENEEAVDDSQLPKDRFSAERLKGVDSTLKIQPAELGDSAVYLCASSIGDTEAFFGQGTRLTVV.

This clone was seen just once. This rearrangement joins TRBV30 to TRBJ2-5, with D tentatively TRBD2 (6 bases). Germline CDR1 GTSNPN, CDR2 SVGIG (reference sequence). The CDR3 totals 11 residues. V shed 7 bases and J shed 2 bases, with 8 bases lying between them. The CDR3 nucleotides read TGTGCCTCAGGACTACAAGAGACCCAGTACTTC. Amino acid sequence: CASGLQETQYF.

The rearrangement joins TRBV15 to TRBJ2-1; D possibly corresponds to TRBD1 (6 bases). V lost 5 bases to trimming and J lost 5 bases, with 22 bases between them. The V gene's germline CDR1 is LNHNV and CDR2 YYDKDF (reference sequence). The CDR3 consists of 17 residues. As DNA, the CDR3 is TGTGCCACCAGCGTTCAAGGGATAGGGGGACCCAACAATGAGCAGTTCTTC. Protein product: CATSVQGIGGPNNEQFF.

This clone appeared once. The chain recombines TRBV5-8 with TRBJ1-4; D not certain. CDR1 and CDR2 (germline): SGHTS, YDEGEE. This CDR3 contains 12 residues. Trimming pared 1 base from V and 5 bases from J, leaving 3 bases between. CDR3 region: CASSLTNEKLFF. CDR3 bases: TGTGCCAGCAGCTTGACAAATGAAAAACTGTTTTTT.